This TCR beta chain was found in a study of long-term antiretroviral therapy in people with HIV. A v3.0 immunoSEQ assay was performed at survey level. Profiling relied on immunoSEQ multiplex PCR, and the TCRdb table lists in-frame clones only, not all of them. The repertoire holds 25,000 or so clones, with approximately 90% as singletons. Overall study results and limits: ART was followed by higher diversity that remained below transplant donor controls.

In its sample, this clone was seen once. What it recognizes is unknown. Germline loops: CDR1 SGHRS, CDR2 YFSETQ. CDR3 length: 15 residues. V was shortened by 4 bases and J by 2 bases, with 13 bases between the two germline ends. Sequenced material: unsorted PBMCs, taken 0.5 years after starting antiretroviral therapy. The receptor's source is a woman aged 18-29 years with HIV. V usage is TRBV5-1 and J usage is TRBJ1-3; D is possibly TRBD1 (6 bases). For the CDR3, the DNA is TGCGCCAGCAGCCCGGGGGGGACAACTGGAAACACCATATATTTT. Translating it yields CASSPGGTTGNTIYF.